Below, 17 T cell receptor beta chains from the same sample are listed, as sequenced in a study of cytomegalovirus exposure and HLA in healthy donors. Researchers ran the PCR with 60 Vbeta and 13 Jbeta primers. The method was immunoSEQ multiplex PCR; TCRdb's version includes in-frame clones alone and lacks a portion of them. The sample carries roughly 150,000 clones, 81% recorded once. The sample taken for sequencing was PBMCs. The receptors were gathered from a man in his fifties in good health and CMV-seropositive.

This rearrangement joins TRBV7-2 to TRBJ1-1; TRBD1 is a possible D gene (6 bases). Germline V gene lookup returns CDR1 SGHTA and CDR2 FQGNSA. The V end lost 5 bases, the J end lost 4 bases, and 11 bases lay between the germline ends. This CDR3 spans 13 amino acids. The CDR3 spells CASSPNRVTEAFF. The CDR3 DNA follows: TGTGCCAGCAGCCCGAACAGGGTCACTGAAGCTTTCTTT.

The chain couples TRBV28 to TRBJ1-5; 9 bases align to TRBD1. Germline CDR1 is MDHEN and CDR2 is SYDVKM. J lost 5 bases, V lost 6 bases, and 5 bases had no gene match. The CDR3 runs 14 residues. The CDR3 DNA reads TGTGCCAGCAGGGACAGGGGTAGGGATCAGCCCCAGCATTTT. It codes for CASRDRGRDQPQHF.

This chain connects TRBV27 to TRBJ2-3, with unresolved D. CDR1 is MNHEY and CDR2 is SMNVEV in the germline V gene (reference sequence). Trimming took off 6 bases at V and 3 bases at J, with 13 bases between the two ends. The CDR3 extends over 14 amino acids. The CDR3 spells CASSFSSGTDTQYF. CDR3 DNA: TGTGCCAGCAGCTTCTCCTCAGGTACAGATACGCAGTATTTT.

The gene calls are TRBV21-1 and TRBJ2-7; no check of the table's D call, TRBD2, against the DNA was made. TRBV21-1 is deemed a pseudogene. The CDR3 extends over 16 amino acids. In nucleotides, the CDR3 is TGTGCCAGCAGCAAAGTACAGCGGGGCCCTTACTACGAGCAGTACTTC. It specifies CASSKVQRGPYYEQYF.

The chain combines TRBV5-1 with TRBJ1-3; TRBD1 agrees at 7 bases. V was clipped by 0 bases and J by 0 bases; unmatched bases: 9. The CDR3 sequence is 18 residues long. Germline CDR1 SGHRS, CDR2 YFSETQ. The CDR3 DNA reads as TGCGCCAGCAGCTTGGTACGGGGGACAGCCGACTCTGGAAACACCATATATTTT. This codes for CASSLVRGTADSGNTIYF. Combining the CDR3 with reference TRBV5-1 and TRBJ1-3 gives the whole variable domain KAGVTQTPRYLIKTRGQQVTLSCSPISGHRSVSWYQQTPGQGLQFLFEYFSETQRNKGNFPGRFSGRQFSNSRSEMNVSTLELGDSALYLCASSLVRGTADSGNTIYFGEGSWLTVV.

This clone was seen just once. The chain carries TRBV4-2 and TRBJ2-3, with a possible D match to TRBD2 (5 bases). In germline, CDR1 is LGHNA, CDR2 YNFKEQ. Trimming took off 1 base at V and 1 base at J, with 9 bases between the two ends. The CDR3 consists of 15 residues. Here the CDR3 DNA reads TGTGCCAGCAGCCAAGTGGTTAGCGGCACAGATACGCAGTATTTT. Its protein product is CASSQVVSGTDTQYF.

This clone was detected a few times. Compared with germline, one end of the junction differs, possibly owing to a read error. The chain recombines TRBV6-6 with TRBJ2-5; 11 positions match TRBD2. Germline V gives CDR1 MNHNY, CDR2 SVGAGI (reference sequence). This CDR3 has 13 residues. This CDR3 is CASSSISGRAKDF. For the CDR3, the DNA is TGTGCCAGCAGTTCCATTAGCGGGAGGGCCAAGGACTTC.

The chain couples TRBV9 to TRBJ2-2, with 8 nucleotides matching TRBD1. Germline V gene lookup returns CDR1 SGDLS and CDR2 YYNGEE. This CDR3 region has 15 residues. Unmatched junction bases numbered 4, after V lost 0 bases and J lost 6 bases. CDR3 protein: CASSVALTGAGELFF. CDR3 sequence (DNA): TGTGCCAGCAGCGTAGCCTTGACAGGGGCCGGGGAGCTGTTTTTT.

The chain combines TRBV29-1 with TRBJ2-2; perhaps TRBD2 as D (6 bases). This CDR3 has 14 residues. Trimming stripped 4 bases from V and 6 bases from J, with 15 bases between. Germline CDR1 SQVTM, CDR2 ANQGSEA. In nucleotides, the CDR3 is TGCAGCGTTGGCGGCACGCGGGGTCCCGGGGAGCTGTTTTTT. Protein product: CSVGGTRGPGELFF.

V is TRBV4-3 and J is TRBJ2-2; TRBD2 agrees at 11 bases. V was pared by 0 bases and J by 3 bases, with 3 bases of the junction left unmatched. CDR1 is LGHNA, CDR2 YSLEER, per germline. This CDR3 has 17 amino acids. Here the CDR3 DNA reads TGCGCCAGCAGCCAAGATGCACTAGCGGGAGACACCGGGGAGCTGTTTTTT. Protein sequence: CASSQDALAGDTGELFF.

The rearrangement links TRBV28 to TRBJ1-5; D is possibly TRBD1 (5 bases). Trimming left V 8 bases short and J 7 bases short, with 15 bases between. Germline V gene sequence: CDR1 MDHEN, CDR2 SYDVKM. The CDR3 sequence is 13 residues long. The chain's CDR3 is CASGQQGRQPQHF. As DNA, the CDR3 is TGTGCCAGCGGCCAGCAGGGCCGCCAGCCCCAGCATTTT.

The CDR3 bases are TGCGCCAGCAGCCAGGGTGGGGGGGGGTGGGAGACCCAGTACTTC. Protein sequence: CASSQGGGGWETQYF. This chain joins TRBV4-1 and TRBJ2-5, with 7 bases lining up with TRBD2. CDR1 is MGHRA, CDR2 YSYEKL, per germline. This CDR3 has 15 residues. The trim removed 3 bases at V and 5 bases at J, leaving 9 bases unmatched.

This chain uses TRBV5-6 with TRBJ1-2; 10 bases fit TRBD1. This CDR3 region has 16 residues. Trimming cost V 3 bases and J 8 bases; bases outside gene matches: 13. Germline V gene lookup returns CDR1 SGHDT and CDR2 YYEEEE. The DNA for the CDR3 is TGTGCCAGCAGCTGGGACAGGGGCGCCAAGACTAGAGGCTACACCTTC. Its translation: CASSWDRGAKTRGYTF.

V is TRBV7-2 and J is TRBJ2-3; D possibly corresponds to TRBD2 (5 bases). The V gene's germline CDR1 is SGHTA and CDR2 FQGNSA. V shed 4 bases and J shed 7 bases, with 15 bases lying between them. The length of the CDR3 is 14 residues. CDR3 in amino acids: CASSSLAPGYTQYF. The CDR3 nucleotides read TGTGCCAGCAGCTCACTGGCCCCGGGGTATACGCAGTATTTT.

V is TRBV4-3 and J is TRBJ1-1, with 7 bases lining up with TRBD1. CDR3 length: 15 residues. The ends lost 2 bases at V and 0 bases at J; junction bases unmatched: 3. CDR1 and CDR2 from the germline V gene are LGHNA and YSLEER. The CDR3 loop is CASSQQQGMNTEAFF. In DNA form, the CDR3 reads TGCGCCAGCAGCCAACAACAGGGGATGAACACTGAAGCTTTCTTT.

CDR3 bases: TGTGCCAGCAGCGTAGCACCCGGACAGGTGAACACTGAAGCTTTCTTT. It specifies CASSVAPGQVNTEAFF. V and J are TRBV9 and TRBJ1-1; 7 nucleotides match TRBD1. The ends lost 0 bases at V and 0 bases at J; junction bases unmatched: 5. Germline V gene sequence: CDR1 SGDLS, CDR2 YYNGEE. The CDR3 is 16 amino acids.

This chain uses TRBV28 with TRBJ1-5, with 9 bases identical to TRBD1. Germline-derived CDR1 and CDR2 are MDHEN and SYDVKM. The CDR3 has 21 residues. The junction had 18 bases not matched to a gene; V was cut back by 3 bases and J by 0 bases. CDR3 nucleotides: TGTGCCAGCAGTTTGGGGATTTCTGGACAGGGGATTCCTTATAGCAATCAGCCCCAGCATTTT. Protein: CASSLGISGQGIPYSNQPQHF.